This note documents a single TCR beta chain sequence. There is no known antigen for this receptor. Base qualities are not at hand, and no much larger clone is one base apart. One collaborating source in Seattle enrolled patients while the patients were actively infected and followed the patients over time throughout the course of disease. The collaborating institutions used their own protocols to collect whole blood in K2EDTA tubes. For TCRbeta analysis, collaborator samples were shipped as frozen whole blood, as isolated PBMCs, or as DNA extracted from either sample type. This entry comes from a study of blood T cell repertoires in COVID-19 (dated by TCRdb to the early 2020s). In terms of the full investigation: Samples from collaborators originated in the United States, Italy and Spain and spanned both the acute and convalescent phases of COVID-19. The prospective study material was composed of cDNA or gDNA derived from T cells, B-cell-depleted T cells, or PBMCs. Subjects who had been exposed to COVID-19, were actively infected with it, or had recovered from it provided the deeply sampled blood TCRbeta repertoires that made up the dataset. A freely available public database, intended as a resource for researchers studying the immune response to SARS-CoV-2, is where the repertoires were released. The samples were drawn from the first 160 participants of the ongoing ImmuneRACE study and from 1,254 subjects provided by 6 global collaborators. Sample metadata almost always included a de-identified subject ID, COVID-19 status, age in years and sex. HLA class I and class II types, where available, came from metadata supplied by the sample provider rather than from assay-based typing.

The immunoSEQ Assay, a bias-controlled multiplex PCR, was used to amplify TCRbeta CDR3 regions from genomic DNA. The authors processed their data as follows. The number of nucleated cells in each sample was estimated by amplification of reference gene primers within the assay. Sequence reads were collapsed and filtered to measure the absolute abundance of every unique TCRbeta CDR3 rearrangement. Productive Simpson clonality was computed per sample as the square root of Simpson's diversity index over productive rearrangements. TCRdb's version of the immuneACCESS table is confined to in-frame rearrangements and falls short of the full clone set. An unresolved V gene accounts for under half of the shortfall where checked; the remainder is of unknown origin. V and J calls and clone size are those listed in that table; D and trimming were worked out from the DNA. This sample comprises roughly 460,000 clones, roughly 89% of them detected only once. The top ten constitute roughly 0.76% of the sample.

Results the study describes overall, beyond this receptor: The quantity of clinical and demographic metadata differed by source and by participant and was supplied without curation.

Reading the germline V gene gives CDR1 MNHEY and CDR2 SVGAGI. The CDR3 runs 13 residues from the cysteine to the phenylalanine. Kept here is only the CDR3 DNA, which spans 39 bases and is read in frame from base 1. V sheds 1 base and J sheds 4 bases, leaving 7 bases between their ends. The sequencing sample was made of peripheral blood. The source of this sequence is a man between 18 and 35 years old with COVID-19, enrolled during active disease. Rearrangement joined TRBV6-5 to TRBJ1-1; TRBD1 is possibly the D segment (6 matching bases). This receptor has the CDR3 CASSYLGATEAFF. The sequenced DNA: TGTGCCAGCAGTTACTTGGGGGCCACTGAAGCTTTCTTT.